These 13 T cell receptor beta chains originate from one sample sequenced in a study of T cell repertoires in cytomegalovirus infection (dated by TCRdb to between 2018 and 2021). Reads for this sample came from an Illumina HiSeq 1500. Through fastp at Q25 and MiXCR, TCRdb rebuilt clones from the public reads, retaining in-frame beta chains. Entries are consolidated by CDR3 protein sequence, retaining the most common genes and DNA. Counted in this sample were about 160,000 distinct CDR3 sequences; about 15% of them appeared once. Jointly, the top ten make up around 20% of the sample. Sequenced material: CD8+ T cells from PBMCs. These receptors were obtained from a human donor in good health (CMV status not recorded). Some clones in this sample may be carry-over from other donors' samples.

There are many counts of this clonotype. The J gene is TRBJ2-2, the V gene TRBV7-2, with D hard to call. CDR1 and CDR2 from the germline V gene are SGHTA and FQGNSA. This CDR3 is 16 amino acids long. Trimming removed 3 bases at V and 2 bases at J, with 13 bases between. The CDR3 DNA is TGTGCCAGCAGCTTGTTCGTTAGCAGTAACACCGGGGAGCTGTTTTTT. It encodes CASSLFVSSNTGELFF.

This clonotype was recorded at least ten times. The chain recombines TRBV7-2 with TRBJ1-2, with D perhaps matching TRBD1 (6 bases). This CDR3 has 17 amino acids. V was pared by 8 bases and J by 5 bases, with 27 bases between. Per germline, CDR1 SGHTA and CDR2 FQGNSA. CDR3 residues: CASGRGDLSAPRYGYTF. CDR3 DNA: TGTGCCAGCGGGAGGGGGGACCTCTCTGCCCCCAGATATGGCTACACCTTC.

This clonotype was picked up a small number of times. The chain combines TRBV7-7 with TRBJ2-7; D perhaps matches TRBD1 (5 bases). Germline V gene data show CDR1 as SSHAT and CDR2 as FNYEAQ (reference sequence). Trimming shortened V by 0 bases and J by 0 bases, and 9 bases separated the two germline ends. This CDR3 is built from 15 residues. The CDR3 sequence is CASSLAGQGSYEQYF. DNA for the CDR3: TGTGCCAGCAGCTTAGCGGGGCAGGGCTCCTACGAGCAGTACTTC.

As DNA, the CDR3 is TGTGCCAGCAGCCCTCTGGCGGGAGTAAATGAGCAGTTCTTC. It yields the protein CASSPLAGVNEQFF. The J gene is TRBJ2-1, the V gene TRBV28, with TRBD2 matching 7 bases. This CDR3 is built from 14 residues. CDR1 and CDR2 from the germline V gene are MDHEN and SYDVKM. Trimming removed 6 bases from V and 7 bases from J; junction bases left unmatched: 9.

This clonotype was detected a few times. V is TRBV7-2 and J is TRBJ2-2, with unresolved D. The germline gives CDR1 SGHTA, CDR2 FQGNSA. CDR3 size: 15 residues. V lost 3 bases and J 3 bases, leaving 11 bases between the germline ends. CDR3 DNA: TGTGCCAGCAGCTTCCGTGCGGAGTACACCGGGGAGCTGTTTTTT. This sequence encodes CASSFRAEYTGELFF.

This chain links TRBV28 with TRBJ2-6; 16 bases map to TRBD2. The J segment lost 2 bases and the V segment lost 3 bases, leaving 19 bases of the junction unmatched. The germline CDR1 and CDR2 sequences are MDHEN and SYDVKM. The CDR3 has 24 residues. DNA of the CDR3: TGTGCCAGCAGTTTCGACCTACCGGGACTAGCGGGAGGGCGAAGCATGGCTGGGGCCAACGTCCTGACTTTC. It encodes CASSFDLPGLAGGRSMAGANVLTF.

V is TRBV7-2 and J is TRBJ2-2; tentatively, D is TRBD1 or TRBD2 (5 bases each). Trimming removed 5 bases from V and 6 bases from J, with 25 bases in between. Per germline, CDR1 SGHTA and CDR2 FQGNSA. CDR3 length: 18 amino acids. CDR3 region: CASSTPTVGEQNPGELFF. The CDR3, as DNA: TGTGCCAGCAGCACCCCGACGGTGGGGGAGCAAAATCCCGGGGAGCTGTTTTTT.

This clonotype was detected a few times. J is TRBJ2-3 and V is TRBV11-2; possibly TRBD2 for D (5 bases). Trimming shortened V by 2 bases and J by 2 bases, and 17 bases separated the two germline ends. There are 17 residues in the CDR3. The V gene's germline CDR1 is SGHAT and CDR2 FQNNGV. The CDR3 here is CASSLSQWERTTDTQYF. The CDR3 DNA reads TGTGCCAGCAGCTTAAGTCAGTGGGAGAGGACCACAGATACGCAGTATTTT.

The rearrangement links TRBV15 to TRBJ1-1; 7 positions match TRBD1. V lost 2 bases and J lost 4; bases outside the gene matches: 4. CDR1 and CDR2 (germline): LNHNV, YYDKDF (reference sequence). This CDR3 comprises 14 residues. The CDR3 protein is CATSRNRGGTEAFF. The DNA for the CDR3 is TGTGCCACCAGCAGAAACAGGGGTGGCACTGAAGCTTTCTTT.

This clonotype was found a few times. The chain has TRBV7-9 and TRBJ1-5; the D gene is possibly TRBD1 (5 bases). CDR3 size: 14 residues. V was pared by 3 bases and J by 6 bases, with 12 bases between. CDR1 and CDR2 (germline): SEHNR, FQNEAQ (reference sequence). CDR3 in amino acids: CASSFSTDGQPQHF. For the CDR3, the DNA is TGTGCCAGCAGCTTCTCGACAGATGGTCAGCCCCAGCATTTT.

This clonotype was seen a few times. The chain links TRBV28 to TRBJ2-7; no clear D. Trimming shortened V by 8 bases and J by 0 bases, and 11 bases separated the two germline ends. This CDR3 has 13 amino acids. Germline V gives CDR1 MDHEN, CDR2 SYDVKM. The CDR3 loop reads CASSGTVSYEQYF. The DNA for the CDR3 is TGTGCCAGCTCTGGCACAGTCTCCTACGAGCAGTACTTC.

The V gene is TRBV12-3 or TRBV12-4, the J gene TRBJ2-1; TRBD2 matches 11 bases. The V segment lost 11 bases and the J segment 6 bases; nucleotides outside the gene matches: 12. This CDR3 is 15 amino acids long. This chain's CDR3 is CAGGGGLAGGNEQFF. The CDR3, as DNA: TGTGCCGGAGGGGGAGGGCTAGCGGGGGGCAATGAGCAGTTCTTC.

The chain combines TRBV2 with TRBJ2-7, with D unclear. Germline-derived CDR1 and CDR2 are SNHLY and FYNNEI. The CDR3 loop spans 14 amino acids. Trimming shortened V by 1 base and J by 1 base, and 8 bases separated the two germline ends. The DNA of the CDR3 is TGTGCCAGCAGTGAAGAGCCCATTTCCTACGAGCAGTACTTC. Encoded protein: CASSEEPISYEQYF.